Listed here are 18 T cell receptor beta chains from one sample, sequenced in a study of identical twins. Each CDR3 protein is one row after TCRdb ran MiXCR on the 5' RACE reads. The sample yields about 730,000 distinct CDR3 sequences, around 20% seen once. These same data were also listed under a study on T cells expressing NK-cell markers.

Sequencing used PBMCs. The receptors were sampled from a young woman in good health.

The CDR3 nucleotides read TGTGCCAGCAGACAAACAGGGGGGGAGGGTGAAAAACTGTTTTTT. It encodes CASRQTGGEGEKLFF. The chain combines TRBV12-3 or TRBV12-4 with TRBJ1-4; 8 nucleotides align to TRBD1. V trimming: 6 bases; J trimming: 7 bases; junction bases outside the gene matches: 10. CDR3 size: 15 residues.

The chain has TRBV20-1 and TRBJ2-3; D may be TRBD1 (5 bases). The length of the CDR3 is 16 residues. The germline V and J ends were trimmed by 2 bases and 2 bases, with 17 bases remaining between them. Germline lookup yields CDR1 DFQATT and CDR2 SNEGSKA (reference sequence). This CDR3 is CSARYPTGPVTDTQYF. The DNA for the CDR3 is TGCAGTGCTAGATACCCCACAGGCCCCGTCACAGATACGCAGTATTTT.

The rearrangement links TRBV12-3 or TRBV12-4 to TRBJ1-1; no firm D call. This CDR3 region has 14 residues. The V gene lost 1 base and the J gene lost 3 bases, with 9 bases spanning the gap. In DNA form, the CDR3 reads TGTGCCAGCAGTTTAGTCCCCCGGGACACTGAAGCTTTCTTT. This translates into CASSLVPRDTEAFF.

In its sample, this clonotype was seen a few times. CDR3 loop: CASSRGNSYEQYF. The DNA for the CDR3 is TGTGCCAGCAGCCGAGGTAACTCCTACGAGCAGTACTTC. The chain combines TRBV3-1 with TRBJ2-7, with no clear D. The CDR3 covers 13 residues. Germline V CDR1 and CDR2: LGHDT, YNNKEL (reference sequence). V lost 4 bases and J 0 bases, leaving 7 bases between the germline ends.

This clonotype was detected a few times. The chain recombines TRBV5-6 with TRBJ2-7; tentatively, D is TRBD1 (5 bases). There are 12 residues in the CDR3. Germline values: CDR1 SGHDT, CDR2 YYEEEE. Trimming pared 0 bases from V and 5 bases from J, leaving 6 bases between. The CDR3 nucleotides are TGTGCCAGCAGCTTGGTGGGGCACGAGCAGTACTTC. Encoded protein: CASSLVGHEQYF.

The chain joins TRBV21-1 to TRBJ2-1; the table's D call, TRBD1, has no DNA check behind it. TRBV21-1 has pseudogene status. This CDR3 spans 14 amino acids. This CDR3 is CASMRTDPDWRQFF. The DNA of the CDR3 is TGTGCCAGTATGAGGACAGATCCCGATTGGAGGCAGTTCTTC.

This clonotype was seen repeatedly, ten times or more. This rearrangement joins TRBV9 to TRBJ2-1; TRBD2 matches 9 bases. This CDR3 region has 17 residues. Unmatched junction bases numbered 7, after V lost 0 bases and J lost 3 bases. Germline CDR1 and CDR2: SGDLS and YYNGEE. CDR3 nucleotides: TGTGCCAGCAGCGTAGCTGCTGGCGGGAGGGACTACAATGAGCAGTTCTTC. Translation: CASSVAAGGRDYNEQFF.

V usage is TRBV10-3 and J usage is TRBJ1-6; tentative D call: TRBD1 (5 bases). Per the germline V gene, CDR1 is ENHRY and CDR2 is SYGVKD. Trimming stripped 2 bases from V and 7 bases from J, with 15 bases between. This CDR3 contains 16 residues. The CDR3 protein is CAISEGAMGGNSPLHF. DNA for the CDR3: TGTGCCATCAGTGAGGGGGCAATGGGGGGAAATTCACCCCTCCACTTT.

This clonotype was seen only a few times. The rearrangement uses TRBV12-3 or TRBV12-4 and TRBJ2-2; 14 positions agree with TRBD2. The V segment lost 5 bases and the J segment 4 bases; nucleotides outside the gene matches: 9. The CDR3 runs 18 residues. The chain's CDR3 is CASSPRRGLAGGTGELFF. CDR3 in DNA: TGTGCCAGCAGTCCGCGCCGCGGACTAGCGGGAGGCACCGGGGAGCTGTTTTTT.

CDR3 sequence: CASSSQGGNTIYF. DNA for the CDR3: TGTGCCAGCAGTTCCCAGGGGGGAAACACCATATATTTT. The V gene is TRBV28, the J gene TRBJ1-3, with D possibly matching TRBD1 (6 bases). Germline V gene data show CDR1 as MDHEN and CDR2 as SYDVKM. The CDR3 covers 13 residues. V was pared by 4 bases and J by 4 bases, with 8 bases between. Full variable domain (rest looked up from reference TRBV28 and TRBJ1-3): DVKVTQSSRYLVKRTGEKVFLECVQDMDHENMFWYRQDPGLGLRLIYFSYDVKMKEKGDIPEGYSVSREKKERFSLILESASTNQTSMYLCASSSQGGNTIYFGEGSWLTVV.

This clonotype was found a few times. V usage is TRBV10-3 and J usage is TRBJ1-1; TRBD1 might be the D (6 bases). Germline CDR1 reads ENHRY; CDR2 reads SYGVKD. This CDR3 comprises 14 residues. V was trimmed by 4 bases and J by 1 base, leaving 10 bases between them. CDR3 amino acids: CAISATGRNTEAFF. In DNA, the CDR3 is TGTGCCATCAGTGCTACAGGGAGGAACACTGAAGCTTTCTTT.

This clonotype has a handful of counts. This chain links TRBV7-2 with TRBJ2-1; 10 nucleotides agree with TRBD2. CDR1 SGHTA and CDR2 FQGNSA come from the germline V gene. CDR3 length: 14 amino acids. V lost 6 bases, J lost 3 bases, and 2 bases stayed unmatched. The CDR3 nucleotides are TGTGCCAGCAGGGGACTAGCGAGCTACAATGAGCAGTTCTTC. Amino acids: CASRGLASYNEQFF.

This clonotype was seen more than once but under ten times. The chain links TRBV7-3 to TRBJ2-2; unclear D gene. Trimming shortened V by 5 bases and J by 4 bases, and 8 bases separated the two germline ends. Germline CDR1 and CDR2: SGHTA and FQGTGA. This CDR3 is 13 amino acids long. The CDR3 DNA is TGTGCCAGCAGCCAATTTGGCACCGGGGAGCTGTTTTTT. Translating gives CASSQFGTGELFF. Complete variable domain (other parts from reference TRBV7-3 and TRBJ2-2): GAGVSQTPSNKVTEKGKYVELRCDPISGHTALYWYRQSLGQGPEFLIYFQGTGAADDSGLPNDRFFAVRPEGSVSTLKIQRTERGDSAVYLCASSQFGTGELFFGEGSRLTVL.

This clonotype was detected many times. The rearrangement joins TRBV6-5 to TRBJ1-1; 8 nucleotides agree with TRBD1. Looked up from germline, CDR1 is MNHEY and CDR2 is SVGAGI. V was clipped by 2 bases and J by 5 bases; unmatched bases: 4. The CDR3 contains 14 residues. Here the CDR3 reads CASSYQGAMTEAFF. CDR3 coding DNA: TGTGCCAGCAGTTACCAGGGGGCGATGACTGAAGCTTTCTTT.

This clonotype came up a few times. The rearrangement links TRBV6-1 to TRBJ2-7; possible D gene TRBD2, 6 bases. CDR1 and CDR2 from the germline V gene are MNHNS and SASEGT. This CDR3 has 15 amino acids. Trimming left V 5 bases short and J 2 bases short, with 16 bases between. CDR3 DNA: TGTGCCAGCAGTCCTCGGGGGACGGAAACCTACGAGCAGTACTTC. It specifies CASSPRGTETYEQYF.

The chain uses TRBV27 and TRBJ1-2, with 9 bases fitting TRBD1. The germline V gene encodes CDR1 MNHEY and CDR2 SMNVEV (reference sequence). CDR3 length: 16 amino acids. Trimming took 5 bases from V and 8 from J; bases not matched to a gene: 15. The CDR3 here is CASSAGPTGGFKGYTF. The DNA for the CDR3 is TGTGCCAGCAGTGCCGGACCTACAGGGGGCTTTAAAGGCTACACCTTC.

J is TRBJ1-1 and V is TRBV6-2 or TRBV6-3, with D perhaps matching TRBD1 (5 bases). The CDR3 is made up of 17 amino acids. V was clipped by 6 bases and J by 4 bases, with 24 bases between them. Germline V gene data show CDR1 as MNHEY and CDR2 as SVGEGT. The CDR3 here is CASRYRLVGPDGTEAFF. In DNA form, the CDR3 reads TGTGCCAGCAGGTATCGGCTAGTGGGACCCGACGGCACTGAAGCTTTCTTT.

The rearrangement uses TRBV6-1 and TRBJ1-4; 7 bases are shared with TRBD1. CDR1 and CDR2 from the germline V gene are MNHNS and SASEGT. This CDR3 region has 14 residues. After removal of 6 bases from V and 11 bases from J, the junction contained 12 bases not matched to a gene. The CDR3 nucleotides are TGTGCCAGCAGCCGACAGGGTTCGGTGAAGAAACTGTTTTTT. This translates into CASSRQGSVKKLFF.